These 13 T cell receptor beta chains originate from one sample sequenced in a study of blood T cell repertoires in COVID-19. The protocol was immunoSEQ multiplex PCR, while the TCRdb copy is restricted to in-frame clones and leaves out a portion. Of several thousand clones listed, roughly 88% are singletons. The sample comprised peripheral blood. Every receptor here comes from a woman in her forties or fifties with active or convalescent COVID-19.

The chain combines TRBV18 with TRBJ2-5; 8 nucleotides line up with TRBD1. In germline, CDR1 is KGHSH, CDR2 LQKENI. The length of the CDR3 is 13 residues. Unmatched junction bases numbered 1, after V lost 5 bases and J lost 2 bases. CDR3 in DNA: TGTGCCAGCTCAGGGACAGGACAAGAGACCCAGTACTTC. Encoded protein: CASSGTGQETQYF.

The V gene is TRBV2, the J gene TRBJ1-2, with 7 nucleotides matching TRBD1. Germline V CDR1 and CDR2: SNHLY, FYNNEI. This CDR3 spans 14 amino acids. The ends lost 6 bases at V and 8 bases at J; junction bases unmatched: 12. The CDR3 bases are TGTGCCAGCAGCCCACAGACAGGGCCGGGGGGCTACACCTTC. It encodes CASSPQTGPGGYTF.

Here the CDR3 DNA reads TGTGCCAGCAGGCCAATCGGGGGGGAGCAGTTCTTC. Translated: CASRPIGGEQFF. The chain has TRBV2 and TRBJ2-1; 7 bases fit TRBD2. The CDR3 is 12 amino acids. CDR1 and CDR2 from the germline V gene are SNHLY and FYNNEI. After removal of 6 bases from V and 10 bases from J, the junction contained 6 bases not matched to a gene.

The J gene is TRBJ1-5, the V gene TRBV5-6, with D perhaps matching TRBD1 (5 bases). CDR1 and CDR2 from the germline V gene are SGHDT and YYEEEE. Trimming left V 0 bases short and J 2 bases short, with 12 bases between. This CDR3 is 16 amino acids long. In DNA, the CDR3 is TGTGCCAGCAGCTTGGCAGGGCGGGGGGGCAATCAGCCCCAGCATTTT. This encodes CASSLAGRGGNQPQHF. Full variable domain (missing parts from reference TRBV5-6 and TRBJ1-5): DAGVTQSPTHLIKTRGQQVTLRCSPKSGHDTVSWYQQALGQGPQFIFQYYEEEERQRGNFPDRFSGHQFPNYSSELNVNALLLGDSALYLCASSLAGRGGNQPQHFGDGTRLSIL.

The chain couples TRBV9 to TRBJ2-5; a possible D gene is TRBD2 (6 bases). This CDR3 has 15 amino acids. The germline V and J ends were trimmed by 1 base and 2 bases, with 12 bases remaining between them. The germline CDR1 and CDR2 sequences are SGDLS and YYNGEE. CDR3 loop: CASSVQGLSQETQYF. DNA of the CDR3: TGTGCCAGCAGCGTACAAGGACTAAGTCAAGAGACCCAGTACTTC.

This chain connects TRBV4-2 to TRBJ2-7; a possible D gene is TRBD1 (6 bases). The ends were cut back, 3 bases at V and 1 base at J, with 10 bases in the middle. This CDR3 contains 14 residues. CDR1 and CDR2 from the germline V gene are LGHNA and YNFKEQ. This CDR3 reads CASSQGQGSYEQYF. Here the CDR3 DNA reads TGTGCCAGCAGCCAGGGGCAGGGGTCCTACGAGCAGTACTTC.

The genes are TRBV28 and TRBJ1-1, with 9 nucleotides matching TRBD1. Germline values: CDR1 MDHEN, CDR2 SYDVKM. V was pared by 8 bases and J by 5 bases, with 6 bases of the junction left unmatched. This CDR3 contains 13 residues. The chain's CDR3 is CASGRDRVTEAFF. CDR3 coding DNA: TGTGCCAGCGGCCGGGACAGGGTGACTGAAGCTTTCTTT.

V and J are TRBV19 and TRBJ1-1, with 8 bases matching TRBD1. The junction had 4 bases not matched to a gene; V was cut back by 3 bases and J by 4 bases. CDR3 length: 14 residues. From germline, CDR1 is LNHDA and CDR2 SQIVND (reference sequence). The CDR3 is CASSIGQGSTEAFF. CDR3 DNA sequence: TGTGCCAGTAGTATCGGACAGGGAAGCACTGAAGCTTTCTTT.

This chain connects TRBV27 to TRBJ2-5; perhaps TRBD2 as D (5 bases). V was clipped by 6 bases and J by 2 bases, with 16 bases between them. CDR1 and CDR2 (germline): MNHEY, SMNVEV (reference sequence). The CDR3 runs 15 residues. This CDR3 is CASSPLGVGQETQYF. CDR3 DNA: TGTGCCAGCAGCCCGCTCGGGGTGGGACAAGAGACCCAGTACTTC.

The rearrangement uses TRBV5-5 and TRBJ2-7; D perhaps matches TRBD1 (5 bases). The germline V and J ends were trimmed by 4 bases and 1 base, with 15 bases remaining between them. The CDR3 sequence is 15 residues long. Looked up from germline, CDR1 is SGHKS and CDR2 is YYEKEE (reference sequence). The CDR3 spells CASSQFPGYSYEQYF. The CDR3, as DNA: TGTGCCAGCAGCCAATTCCCAGGGTATTCCTACGAGCAGTACTTC.

The gene calls are TRBV30 and TRBJ1-5; D gene ambiguous. The CDR3 runs to 13 residues. The V end lost 0 bases, the J end lost 4 bases, and 7 bases lay between the germline ends. The V gene's germline CDR1 is GTSNPN and CDR2 SVGIG (reference sequence). DNA of the CDR3: TGTGCCTGGAGTGTACGGGAGAATCAGCCCCAGCATTTT. This gives the protein CAWSVRENQPQHF.

The chain joins TRBV19 to TRBJ1-2; TRBD1 matches at 8 bases. CDR3 length: 17 amino acids. The ends lost 3 bases at V and 6 bases at J; junction bases unmatched: 15. The germline CDR1 and CDR2 sequences are LNHDA and SQIVND (reference sequence). The CDR3 DNA sequence: TGTGCCAGTAGTATGGGGACAGGAATCCTAATAGGGGATGGCTACACCTTC. It encodes CASSMGTGILIGDGYTF.

V usage is TRBV5-1 and J usage is TRBJ1-2, with D possibly being TRBD1 (5 bases). The germline CDR1 and CDR2 sequences are SGHRS and YFSETQ. V lost 0 bases and J lost 5, with 8 bases in between. The CDR3 totals 13 residues. The CDR3 sequence: CASSLVGAYGYTF. The CDR3 DNA reads as TGCGCCAGCAGCTTGGTTGGGGCGTATGGCTACACCTTC.